Below are 20 T cell receptor beta chains sequenced from a single sample in a study of blood T cell repertoires in COVID-19. Profiled with immunoSEQ multiplex PCR; TCRdb holds only in-frame clones, not every one. The profile covers 250,000 to 300,000 clones, with 80% to 90% appearing a single time and roughly 3.6% taken by the ten largest. Sequences were obtained from peripheral blood. All receptors derive from a middle-aged woman with acute or convalescent COVID-19.

The chain employs TRBV15 and TRBJ2-1; D possibly corresponds to TRBD2 (6 bases). Germline loops: CDR1 LNHNV, CDR2 YYDKDF (reference sequence). This CDR3 has 17 amino acids. V gave up 4 bases and J gave up 3 bases, with 19 bases separating them. CDR3 region: CATSTTKGGVYYNEQFF. For the CDR3, the DNA is TGTGCCACCAGCACCACAAAGGGCGGGGTTTACTACAATGAGCAGTTCTTC.

This clone was counted only a few times. The rearrangement links TRBV9 to TRBJ1-2; 10 bases agree with TRBD1. From germline, CDR1 is SGDLS and CDR2 YYNGEE. This CDR3 has 14 amino acids. The V segment lost 2 bases and the J segment 6 bases; nucleotides outside the gene matches: 4. The CDR3 DNA reads TGTGCCAGCAGCGTCTCCGGGACAGGGGATGGCTACACCTTC. Translating gives CASSVSGTGDGYTF.

This rearrangement joins TRBV9 to TRBJ1-2, with D unresolved. The germline V and J ends were trimmed by 0 bases and 5 bases, with 14 bases remaining between them. The length of the CDR3 is 15 residues. CDR1 SGDLS and CDR2 YYNGEE come from the germline V gene. The CDR3 loop is CASSVGSGRVYGYTF. Written as DNA, the CDR3 is TGTGCCAGCAGCGTAGGGTCGGGAAGGGTGTATGGCTACACCTTC.

The chain is built from TRBV23-1 and TRBJ1-2, with D possibly matching TRBD1 (6 bases). TRBV23-1 is labeled an ORF, and its function is uncertain. V lost 3 bases to trimming and J lost 7 bases, with 18 bases between them. The CDR3 runs 15 residues. The CDR3 DNA sequence: TGCGCCAGCAGTCAGTACAGGGACCCGATCGGTGGCTACACCTTC. Translation gives CASSQYRDPIGGYTF.

This CDR3 reads CAISEGQPGGSPLHF. The DNA for the CDR3 is TGTGCCATCAGTGAGGGACAGCCCGGCGGCTCACCCCTCCACTTT. The gene calls are TRBV10-3 and TRBJ1-6; perhaps TRBD1 as D (6 bases). The ends were cut back, 2 bases at V and 10 bases at J, with 15 bases in the middle. Germline V gives CDR1 ENHRY, CDR2 SYGVKD. The CDR3 loop spans 15 amino acids.

This chain links TRBV29-1 with TRBJ2-4; perhaps TRBD1 as D (6 bases). Germline CDR1 reads SQVTM; CDR2 reads ANQGSEA. This CDR3 region has 17 residues. The germline V and J ends were trimmed by 7 bases and 6 bases, with 28 bases remaining between them. CDR3 sequence reads: CSASWVGARVGGNIQYF. The CDR3 coding sequence is TGCAGCGCCAGTTGGGTTGGGGCCCGGGTAGGGGGAAACATTCAGTACTTC.

CDR3 sequence: CASSLSGQGFSGNTIYF. For the CDR3, the DNA is TGTGCCAGCAGTTTATCGGGACAGGGGTTCTCTGGAAACACCATATATTTT. This chain joins TRBV27 and TRBJ1-3; 10 bases align to TRBD1. Germline trimming cut 0 bases from V and 0 bases from J; bases unmatched to any gene: 2. Germline-derived CDR1 and CDR2 are MNHEY and SMNVEV (reference sequence). The CDR3 loop spans 17 amino acids.

This clone was seen only once. The rearrangement joins TRBV11-3 to TRBJ1-1, with D unclear. The germline V gene encodes CDR1 SGHNT and CDR2 YENEEA. The CDR3 covers 13 residues. The V end was cut by 2 bases, the J end by 1 base, with 5 bases between. The CDR3 sequence is CASSLRQNTEAFF. The CDR3 bases are TGTGCCAGCAGCTTACGACAGAACACTGAAGCTTTCTTT.

This clone came up once. The J gene is TRBJ2-3, the V gene TRBV18, with D hard to call. The CDR3 length is 15 residues. V was shortened by 3 bases and J by 0 bases, with 10 bases between the two germline ends. Germline V gene data show CDR1 as KGHSH and CDR2 as LQKENI. The CDR3 DNA sequence: TGTGCCAGCTCACCCCTCCCCGAGAGCACAGATACGCAGTATTTT. Translated, it gives CASSPLPESTDTQYF. Variable domain in full (rest from reference TRBV18 and TRBJ2-3): NAGVMQNPRHLVRRRGQEARLRCSPMKGHSHVYWYRQLPEEGLKFMVYLQKENIIDESGMPKERFSAEFPKEGPSILRIQQVVRGDSAAYFCASSPLPESTDTQYFGPGTRLTVL.

This clone is a singleton in its sample. The chain couples TRBV12-5 to TRBJ2-2; the D gene is possibly TRBD2 (7 bases). The CDR3 spans 14 residues. V dropped 9 bases and J dropped 4 bases, with 15 bases sitting between them. Germline V lookup: CDR1 LGHNT, CDR2 FRNRAP. DNA for the CDR3: TGTGCTAGCCACGGGGGGCCGGGCACCGGGGAGCTGTTTTTT. As protein: CASHGGPGTGELFF.

The CDR3 DNA reads TGTGCCAGCTCACCACCGTTACAAAAAATCCAAGAGACCCAGTACTTC. Its translation is CASSPPLQKIQETQYF. The chain recombines TRBV18 with TRBJ2-5; D uncertain. The CDR3 sequence is 16 residues long. Trimming removed 0 bases from V and 1 base from J, with 12 bases in between. Looked up from germline, CDR1 is KGHSH and CDR2 is LQKENI.

The chain employs TRBV5-1 and TRBJ1-4; 9 bases map to TRBD1. V lost 2 bases and J lost 8; bases outside the gene matches: 7. CDR1 is SGHRS, CDR2 YFSETQ, per germline. The CDR3 is 15 residues long. The CDR3, as DNA: TGCGCCAGCAGCTTCAAGGGGACAGGGCACGAAAAACTGTTTTTT. The encoded protein is CASSFKGTGHEKLFF. Full variable domain (missing parts from reference TRBV5-1 and TRBJ1-4): KAGVTQTPRYLIKTRGQQVTLSCSPISGHRSVSWYQQTPGQGLQFLFEYFSETQRNKGNFPGRFSGRQFSNSRSEMNVSTLELGDSALYLCASSFKGTGHEKLFFGSGTQLSVL.

The chain has TRBV12-3 or TRBV12-4 and TRBJ2-3; 7 positions match TRBD2. V was pared by 6 bases and J by 8 bases, with 5 bases of the junction left unmatched. This CDR3 comprises 12 residues. CDR3 protein: CASSTPGGTQYF. DNA for the CDR3: TGTGCCAGCAGCACTCCGGGGGGTACGCAGTATTTT.

The chain couples TRBV19 to TRBJ1-5; 9 nucleotides match TRBD1. CDR1 is LNHDA and CDR2 is SQIVND in the germline V gene (reference sequence). The CDR3 consists of 17 residues. V lost 4 bases and J lost 6; bases outside the gene matches: 13. DNA of the CDR3: TGTGCCAGTAGTAAAACCGCGCGGACAGGGGTTCGTCAGCCCCAGCATTTT. This translates into CASSKTARTGVRQPQHF.

This chain links TRBV19 with TRBJ1-6; no clear D gene. The CDR3 contains 13 residues. The V gene's germline CDR1 is LNHDA and CDR2 SQIVND (reference sequence). V lost 5 bases and J lost 9, with 11 bases in between. The CDR3 region is CASSGLGLSPLHF. The CDR3, as DNA: TGTGCCAGTAGTGGTCTAGGACTTTCACCCCTCCACTTT.

The chain is built from TRBV28 and TRBJ1-1; 7 bases match TRBD1. V was clipped by 2 bases and J by 3 bases; unmatched bases: 0. The CDR3 is 13 amino acids. The germline V gene encodes CDR1 MDHEN and CDR2 SYDVKM. The CDR3 DNA is TGTGCCAGCAGTTTAACAGGGGACACTGAAGCTTTCTTT. Its translation is CASSLTGDTEAFF.

The V gene is TRBV10-2, the J gene TRBJ1-6; D call uncertain. V lost 1 base to trimming and J lost 5 bases, with 9 bases between them. Germline V gives CDR1 WSHSY, CDR2 SAAADI. This CDR3 region has 15 residues. The CDR3 coding sequence is TGCGCCAGCAGTGAGTTGGTCAGTAATAATTCACCCCTCCACTTT. This translates into CASSELVSNNSPLHF.

V and J are TRBV7-9 and TRBJ1-6, with no clear D. Trimming took off 6 bases at V and 10 bases at J, with 16 bases between the two ends. CDR3 size: 14 residues. CDR1 and CDR2 from the germline V gene are SEHNR and FQNEAQ (reference sequence). CDR3 in amino acids: CASRVGGLESPLHF. The CDR3 DNA reads TGTGCCAGCAGGGTCGGAGGTTTGGAATCACCCCTCCACTTT. Combining the CDR3 with reference TRBV7-9 and TRBJ1-6 gives the whole variable domain DTGVSQNPRHKITKRGQNVTFRCDPISEHNRLYWYRQTLGQGPEFLTYFQNEAQLEKSRLLSDRFSAERPKGSFSTLEIQRTEQGDSAMYLCASRVGGLESPLHFGNGTRLTVT.

CDR3 sequence: CASSVTGGAQPQHF. Here the CDR3 DNA reads TGTGCCAGCAGTGTAACAGGGGGAGCTCAGCCCCAGCATTTT. This chain uses TRBV2 with TRBJ1-5; 8 bases agree with TRBD1. Germline V lookup: CDR1 SNHLY, CDR2 FYNNEI. This CDR3 is 14 amino acids long. V was clipped by 4 bases and J by 6 bases; unmatched bases: 5.

The chain employs TRBV10-3 and TRBJ1-2; a possible D gene is TRBD1 (6 bases). The CDR3 contains 11 residues. V gave up 3 bases and J gave up 8 bases, with 7 bases separating them. The germline CDR1 and CDR2 sequences are ENHRY and SYGVKD. CDR3 sequence reads: CAISEGQGYTF. The CDR3 DNA is TGTGCCATCAGTGAAGGACAGGGCTACACCTTC.